These 7 T cell receptor beta chains were sequenced from one sample in a study of cytomegalovirus exposure and HLA in healthy donors. In the PCR, 60 Vbeta and 13 Jbeta primers were used. The data were produced by immunoSEQ multiplex PCR, yet TCRdb's version contains in-frame clones alone and is incomplete. This table holds about 130,000 clones, roughly 68% found once. The material sequenced was PBMCs. The receptors come from a woman in her fifties or sixties in good health and CMV-seropositive.

This clone was seen a few times. The CDR3 nucleotides read TGTGCCAGCAGTGAACAGGGTAACACCGGGGAGCTGTTTTTT. Translating gives CASSEQGNTGELFF. V and J are TRBV6-1 and TRBJ2-2, with a possible D match to TRBD1 (5 bases). This CDR3 comprises 14 residues. Trimming pared 2 bases from V and 2 bases from J, leaving 6 bases between. CDR1 is MNHNS and CDR2 is SASEGT in the germline V gene.

V is TRBV29-1 and J is TRBJ1-3; 7 bases fit TRBD1. J gave up 5 bases and V 6 bases, and 7 bases lay outside the gene matches. CDR3 length: 13 amino acids. The V gene's germline CDR1 is SQVTM and CDR2 ANQGSEA. CDR3 protein: CSVPGQQRNTIYF. The CDR3 DNA follows: TGCAGCGTACCGGGACAGCAAAGAAACACCATATATTTT.

The chain recombines TRBV6-1 with TRBJ2-7; tentatively, D is TRBD2 (6 bases). The germline CDR1 and CDR2 sequences are MNHNS and SASEGT. CDR3 size: 13 residues. With 8 bases removed from V and 1 base from J, the gap between germline ends came to 12 bases. Here the CDR3 DNA reads TGTGCCAGCGGTGGCGGGGCTTCCTACGAGCAGTACTTC. It translates to CASGGGASYEQYF.

This chain uses TRBV7-2 with TRBJ2-6, with D uncertain. Germline V lookup: CDR1 SGHTA, CDR2 FQGNSA. Trimming cost V 3 bases and J 5 bases, with 8 bases left between them. The CDR3 has 14 amino acids. In nucleotides, the CDR3 is TGTGCCAGCAGCTTTTCCGTTTGGGCCAACGTCCTGACTTTC. As protein: CASSFSVWANVLTF. The variable domain in full, with the rest retrieved from reference TRBV7-2 and TRBJ2-6, is GAGVSQSPSNKVTEKGKDVELRCDPISGHTALYWYRQSLGQGLEFLIYFQGNSAPDKSGLPSDRFSAERTGGSVSTLTIQRTQQEDSAVYLCASSFSVWANVLTFGAGSRLTVL.

V usage is TRBV6-4 and J usage is TRBJ2-3; 7 nucleotides align to TRBD2. CDR1 is MRHNA and CDR2 is SNTAGT in the germline V gene. Trimming removed 0 bases from V and 8 bases from J; junction bases left unmatched: 8. There are 15 residues in the CDR3. DNA for the CDR3: TGTGCCAGCAGTGACTCCGGGGCTAGCGGAAGTACGCAGTATTTT. This sequence encodes CASSDSGASGSTQYF.

This chain's CDR3 is CASSLSVPDTQYF. The CDR3 coding sequence is TGTGCCAGCAGCCTCTCGGTCCCAGATACGCAGTATTTT. The rearrangement joins TRBV7-8 to TRBJ2-3; no definite D call. Trimming shortened V by 5 bases and J by 4 bases, and 10 bases separated the two germline ends. The germline CDR1 and CDR2 sequences are SGHVS and FQNEAQ. CDR3 size: 13 residues.

This clone came up a few times. The CDR3 nucleotides are TGCGCCAGCGGGCCGGCTAGCACAGATACGCAGTATTTT. Translated, it gives CASGPASTDTQYF. V gene TRBV5-1 combines with J gene TRBJ2-3; D gene unclear. V was clipped by 7 bases and J by 0 bases, with 9 bases between them. Looked up from germline, CDR1 is SGHRS and CDR2 is YFSETQ. This CDR3 is built from 13 residues.